The clone carrying this T cell receptor (beta chain) has only a few counts. This record belongs to a study of blood T cell repertoires in COVID-19. In the study overall: Specimens from acute and convalescent COVID-19 originated in the United States, Italy and Spain.

Enrollment of patients from Seattle took place during active infection, with longitudinal follow-up. Authors' processing steps: Nucleated cell number was recorded as an estimate derived from reference gene primer amplification. The method was immunoSEQ multiplex PCR; TCRdb's version includes in-frame clones alone and lacks a portion of them. The V and J calls and clone size were taken over from that table, and D and trimming were inferred from the DNA. The sample has about 220,000 clones; 75% to 85% are singletons. Sequences were obtained from peripheral blood. The origin of this receptor is a woman between 65 and 79 years old with COVID-19, enrolled during active disease.

The CDR3 sequence is CASSDTWSTDTQYF. The CDR3 DNA follows: TGTGCCAGCTCGGACACCTGGAGCACAGATACGCAGTATTTT. This sequence joins TRBV6-5 and TRBJ2-3, with D perhaps TRBD1 (5 bases). The germline V gene encodes CDR1 MNHEY and CDR2 SVGAGI. The ends were cut back, 8 bases at V and 0 bases at J, with 12 bases in the middle. CDR3 length: 14 amino acids.